This T cell receptor (beta chain) was captured in a study of blood T cells in healthy people across ages. The donors, all healthy, were Caucasians living in Russia, aged roughly 6 to 100. V lost 4 bases to trimming and J lost 2 bases; unmatched junction nucleotides: 4. Germline V lookup: CDR1 MNHEY, CDR2 SVGAGI. This CDR3 region has 14 residues. Then a second PCR, running roughly 7 to 11 cycles, was carried out with a sample-barcoded 5' primer and a J-beta primer mix. One entry per CDR3 protein, called by TCRdb with MiXCR from the 5' RACE reads. Among about a million distinct CDR3 sequences listed, about 53% were seen once.

This TCR came from a woman in her sixties or seventies in good health. Input material: blood. The rearrangement joins TRBV6-5 to TRBJ1-1; 7 bases fit TRBD1. The DNA of the CDR3 is TGTGCCAGCAGTTGGGACAGTCCAAACACTGAAGCTTTCTTT. It encodes CASSWDSPNTEAFF.